This is a list of T cell receptor beta chains from one sample in a study of CD8 T cells in ankylosing spondylitis. Each CDR3 protein gets one entry after TCRdb re-called the 5' RACE reads with MiXCR. The sample consists of 220,000 or so distinct CDR3 sequences, roughly 10% of them appearing once. Specimen: blood, either unsorted or a sorted T cell fraction (not recorded which). All receptors come from a male donor with ankylosing spondylitis or in good health (not recorded which). Both conserved end residues are part of each CDR3. A D gene is named only where the DNA matches it firmly. Clone size is not always given. Where it is, it says once, few, many or a class for expanded clones.

v_call,clone_size,j_call,d_call,cdr3_nt,cdr3_aa
TRBV20-1,many,TRBJ1-3,TRBD1,TGCAGTGCCCGTCCTGTAGGACAGGGAGGCAACACCATATATTTT,CSARPVGQGGNTIYF
TRBV5-1,many,TRBJ2-3,.,TGCGCCAGCAGCACAGGGACCACGCCCAGCGATACGCAGTATTTT,CASSTGTTPSDTQYF
TRBV5-1,many,TRBJ2-5,.,TGCGCCAGCAGCTCGCCAGGGGTATACCAAGAGACCCAGTACTTC,CASSSPGVYQETQYF
TRBV3-1,.,TRBJ2-1,.,TGTGCCAGCAGCGACAGGGGAGGGCCCTACAATGAGCAGTTCTTC,CASSDRGGPYNEQFF
TRBV6-8,few,TRBJ2-1,.,TGTGCTTCGGCGGCAGCCCAAGGGAATGAGCAGTTCTTC,CASAAAQGNEQFF
TRBV20-1,.,TRBJ2-4,.,TGCAGTGCTAGAGATAGCTGGGGCGCCAAAAACATTCAGTACTTC,CSARDSWGAKNIQYF
TRBV12-3/TRBV12-4,many,TRBJ2-5,TRBD2,TGTGCCAGCTCTATAAGTACTAGCGGCCAAGAGACCCAGTACTTC,CASSISTSGQETQYF
TRBV20-1,few,TRBJ2-3,.,TGCAGTGCTCAGAATCCTAGCGCCGATACGCAGTATTTT,CSAQNPSADTQYF
TRBV7-3,few,TRBJ2-5,TRBD2,TGTGCCAGCACCCCTGGGCGGGGGATAGGAGAGACCCAGTACTTC,CASTPGRGIGETQYF
TRBV12-3/TRBV12-4,many,TRBJ1-5,.,TGTGCCAGCAGCCTAGGGGACGGTTCTTTTAGCAATCAGCCCCAGCATTTT,CASSLGDGSFSNQPQHF
TRBV14,medium-sized,TRBJ2-1,TRBD2,TGTGCCAGCAGCCGCCGGGACTACTACAATGAGCAGTTCTTC,CASSRRDYYNEQFF
TRBV28,few,TRBJ1-5,TRBD1,TGTGCCAGCAGGCCGACAGGGGAGAATCAGCCCCAGCATTTT,CASRPTGENQPQHF
TRBV29-1,many,TRBJ1-2,TRBD1,TGCAGCGTTGAAGATGCAGGGGGGTCTGAGGGCACCTTC,CSVEDAGGSEGTF
TRBV7-7,few,TRBJ2-3,.,TGTGCTAGCAGCTTGAGTTCAGGGGGCACAGATACGCAGTATTTT,CASSLSSGGTDTQYF
TRBV24-1,.,TRBJ1-2,.,TGTGCCACCAGTGACGACGGGACATCCACTAACTATGGCTACACCTTC,CATSDDGTSTNYGYTF
TRBV20-1,many,TRBJ2-3,TRBD2,TGCAGTACCATAGCGGGGGGCACAGATACGCAGTATTTT,CSTIAGGTDTQYF
TRBV7-2,few,TRBJ1-5,TRBD1,TGTGCCAGCAGTTCTCTGGGACAGGGGGGTCAGCCCCAGCATTTT,CASSSLGQGGQPQHF
TRBV11-1,.,TRBJ1-2,.,TGTGCCAGCAGCTTAGGCTTGCTTACAGGAGACTCTAACTATGGCTACACCTTC,CASSLGLLTGDSNYGYTF
TRBV2,many,TRBJ2-1,.,TGTGCCAGCACAGCAAGGTACAATGAGCAGTTCTTC,CASTARYNEQFF
TRBV12-3/TRBV12-4,many,TRBJ1-5,.,TGTGCCAGCAGTTTAAATCCGGCTAATAGCAATCAGCCCCAGCATTTT,CASSLNPANSNQPQHF
TRBV5-1,few,TRBJ2-7,.,TGCGCCAGCAGCTTGCTCGATCAGGGGTTGGAGCAGTACTTC,CASSLLDQGLEQYF
TRBV5-1,few,TRBJ2-5,.,TGCGCCAGCAGCTCCGGGACACAGAAAGAGACCCAGTACTTC,CASSSGTQKETQYF